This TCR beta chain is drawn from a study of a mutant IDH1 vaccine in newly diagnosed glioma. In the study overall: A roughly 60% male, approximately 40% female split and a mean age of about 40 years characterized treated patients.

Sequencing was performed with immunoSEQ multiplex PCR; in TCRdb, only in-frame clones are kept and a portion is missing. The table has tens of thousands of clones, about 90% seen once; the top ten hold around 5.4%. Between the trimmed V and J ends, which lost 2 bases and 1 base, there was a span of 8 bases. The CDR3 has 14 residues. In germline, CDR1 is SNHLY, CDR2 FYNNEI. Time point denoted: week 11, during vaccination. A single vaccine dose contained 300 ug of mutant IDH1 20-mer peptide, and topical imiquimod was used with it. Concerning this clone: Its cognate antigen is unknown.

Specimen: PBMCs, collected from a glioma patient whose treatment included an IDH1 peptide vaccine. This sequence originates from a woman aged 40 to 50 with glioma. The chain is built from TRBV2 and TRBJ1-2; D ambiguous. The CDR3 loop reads CASSERKFNYGYTF. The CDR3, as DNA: TGTGCCAGCAGTGAACGAAAATTTAACTATGGCTACACCTTC.